This T cell receptor beta chain came from a study of CD8 T cells in Susac syndrome. Study in general: When blood was drawn, patients with Susac syndrome were on intravenous immunoglobulin alone, on corticosteroids, or therapy-naive.

General study findings and limits: The study found that Susac CD8+ clonal expansion peaked in TEMRA cells and active patients.

With random hexamers, reverse transcription was performed on roughly 0.5 to 1 ug of RNA. TCRdb used MiXCR to reprocess the immunoSEQ multiplex PCR reads, holding one entry per CDR3 protein. The table lists about 53,000 distinct CDR3 sequences, approximately 95% of them singletons. Concerning this clonotype: Antigen unknown.

Germline V gene data show CDR1 as LGHDT and CDR2 as YNNKEL (reference sequence). The germline V and J ends were trimmed by 5 bases and 4 bases, with 18 bases remaining between them. The length of the CDR3 is 16 residues. Sequencing of TCR beta was performed on blood CD8+ and CD4+ T cells. Negative isolation yielded the CD8+ and CD4+ T cells, while FACS enriched the TEMRA cells. Sequenced material: CD8+ T cells from PBMCs. The origin of this receptor is a human donor with Susac syndrome. The V and J genes are TRBV3-1 and TRBJ2-1; D perhaps matches TRBD2 (6 bases). CDR3 nucleotides: TGTGCCAGCAGCAGTTATGGCGGGGAGGCATACAATGAGCAGTTCTTC. Protein sequence: CASSSYGGEAYNEQFF.